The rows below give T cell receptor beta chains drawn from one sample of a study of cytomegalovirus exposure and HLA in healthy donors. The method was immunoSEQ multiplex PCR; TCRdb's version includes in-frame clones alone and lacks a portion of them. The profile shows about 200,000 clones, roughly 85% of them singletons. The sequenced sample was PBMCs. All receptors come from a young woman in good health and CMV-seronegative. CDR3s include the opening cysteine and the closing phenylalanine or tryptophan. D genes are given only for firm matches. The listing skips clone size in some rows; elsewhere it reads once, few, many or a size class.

CATPRGQSGYGYTF	TGTGCCACCCCACGGGGACAGTCAGGCTATGGCTACACCTTC	TRBJ1-2	TRBV2	TRBD1	.
CANSVITGGSTYNEQFF	TGTGCCAACAGCGTAATTACAGGGGGGTCGACCTACAATGAGCAGTTCTTC	TRBJ2-1	TRBV9	TRBD1	.
CASSGGDEQFF	TGCGCCAGCAGCGGGGGGGATGAGCAGTTCTTC	TRBJ2-1	TRBV5-1	TRBD2	.
CASSSGTTYTGELFF	TGCGCCAGCAGCTCCGGGACCACCTACACCGGGGAGCTGTTTTTT	TRBJ2-2	TRBV5-1	.	.
CAWSVGREETQYF	TGTGCCTGGAGTGTAGGGCGGGAAGAGACCCAGTACTTC	TRBJ2-5	TRBV30	.	few
CASSYGTLRANEKLFF	TGTGCCAGCAGTTACGGGACATTACGGGCAAATGAAAAACTGTTTTTT	TRBJ1-4	TRBV6-6	.	.
CATTLGQGSDGYTF	TGTGCCACGACTTTAGGACAGGGATCCGATGGCTACACCTTC	TRBJ1-2	TRBV19	TRBD1	.
CASSQTPTDTQYF	TGTGCCAGCAGCCAAACCCCTACGGATACGCAGTATTTT	TRBJ2-3	TRBV16	.	.
CASRDTGGEGYTF	TGTGCCAGCAGGGACACAGGGGGCGAGGGCTACACCTTC	TRBJ1-2	TRBV6-1	TRBD1	.
CASRLERYNEQFF	TGTGCCAGTAGGCTAGAAAGATACAATGAGCAGTTCTTC	TRBJ2-1	TRBV6-5	.	once
CASTLQQSGTDTQYF	TGTGCCAGTACCCTACAGCAGTCCGGCACAGATACGCAGTATTTT	TRBJ2-3	TRBV19	.	.
CASSGGQGIDTQYF	TGTGCCAGCAGTGGGGGACAGGGGATAGATACGCAGTATTTT	TRBJ2-3	TRBV28	TRBD1	.
CASSAVSGRETQYF	TGTGCCAGCAGTGCCGTCTCCGGACGGGAGACCCAGTACTTC	TRBJ2-5	TRBV28	.	.
CASSPLDYQETQYF	TGTGCCAGTAGTCCCCTGGACTACCAAGAGACCCAGTACTTC	TRBJ2-5	TRBV19	.	few
CASSFDRSWEQFF	TGTGCCAGCAGTTTCGACCGGAGTTGGGAGCAGTTCTTC	TRBJ2-1	TRBV28	.	.
CASSQGGYGYTF	TGTGCCAGCAGTCAGGGAGGCTATGGCTACACCTTC	TRBJ1-2	TRBV28	.	few
CASSSRGDTEAFF	TGTGCCAGCAGCTCTAGGGGGGACACTGAAGCTTTCTTT	TRBJ1-1	TRBV7-6	.	.
CASSLPGLAGIGQFF	TGTGCCAGCAGTCTCCCGGGACTAGCGGGCATAGGGCAGTTCTTC	TRBJ2-1	TRBV2	TRBD2	.
CASSLGLAGSYEQYF	TGTGCCAGCAGCTTGGGGCTAGCGGGAAGCTACGAGCAGTACTTC	TRBJ2-7	TRBV5-6	TRBD2	.
CASSVRSGSFGEQYF	TGTGCCAGCAGTGTTCGCTCAGGGTCGTTTGGCGAGCAGTACTTC	TRBJ2-7	TRBV6-1	.	.
CSVETGRAEKLFF	TGCAGCGTTGAAACTGGCAGGGCCGAAAAACTGTTTTTT	TRBJ1-4	TRBV29-1	.	once
CAWSVPTGVSGNTIYF	TGTGCCTGGAGTGTACCGACTGGTGTATCTGGAAACACCATATATTTT	TRBJ1-3	TRBV30	.	.
CASSQEHRGYEQYF	TGTGCCAGCAGCCAAGAGCACAGGGGGTACGAGCAGTACTTC	TRBJ2-7	TRBV4-2	TRBD1	.
CASSRTGAFNNEQFF	TGTGCCAGCAGTCGAACAGGGGCCTTTAACAATGAGCAGTTCTTC	TRBJ2-1	TRBV6-1	TRBD1	.
CASSRRQGVNYGYTF	TGTGCCAGCAGCCGCCGACAGGGGGTGAACTATGGCTACACCTTC	TRBJ1-2	TRBV6-5	TRBD1	.
CSARVLETQYF	TGCAGTGCTAGGGTCCTAGAGACCCAGTACTTC	TRBJ2-5	TRBV20-1	.	once
CASSGGFYGYTF	TGTGCCAGCAGTGGAGGTTTCTATGGCTACACCTTC	TRBJ1-2	TRBV28	.	.
CASSGPGGTGNQPQHF	TGTGCCAGCAGTGGACCGGGGGGGACGGGCAATCAGCCCCAGCATTTT	TRBJ1-5	TRBV28	.	few
CAAGGLNYGYTF	TGCGCCGCCGGGGGGTTAAACTATGGCTACACCTTC	TRBJ1-2	TRBV4-1	.	.
CASSVETGSSDGYTF	TGTGCCAGCAGCGTAGAAACAGGTTCCTCCGATGGCTACACCTTC	TRBJ1-2	TRBV9	.	.
CASRVQGAQGGELFF	TGTGCCAGCAGGGTACAGGGGGCGCAGGGCGGGGAGCTGTTTTTT	TRBJ2-2	TRBV2	TRBD1	.
CASRSSGVTGELFF	TGTGCCAGCAGGAGTAGCGGGGTCACCGGGGAGCTGTTTTTT	TRBJ2-2	TRBV6-5	TRBD2	few
CASTDRGSQPQHF	TGTGCCAGTACAGACAGGGGTTCACAGCCCCAGCATTTT	TRBJ1-5	TRBV19	TRBD1	.
CATSRGGGYGYTF	TGTGCCACCAGCAGAGGGGGCGGGTATGGCTACACCTTC	TRBJ1-2	TRBV15	.	once
CAWFDNYEQYF	TGTGCCTGGTTTGACAACTACGAGCAGTACTTC	TRBJ2-7	TRBV30	.	.
CASSQDRETYAPYEQYF	TGCGCCAGCAGCCAAGACAGAGAAACATATGCCCCCTACGAGCAGTACTTC	TRBJ2-7	TRBV4-1	.	.
CASSFGTGGYEQYF	TGTGCCAGCAGTTTTGGGACAGGGGGCTACGAGCAGTACTTC	TRBJ2-7	TRBV27	TRBD1	.
CAISYREADEQYF	TGTGCCATCAGCTACAGGGAAGCCGACGAGCAGTACTTC	TRBJ2-7	TRBV10-3	.	.
CASSQGTYSSYNEQFF	TGCGCCAGCAGCCAAGGGACCTACAGCTCCTACAATGAGCAGTTCTTC	TRBJ2-1	TRBV4-1	.	.
CACGAGGGYEQYF	TGTGCCTGCGGAGCTGGGGGAGGCTACGAGCAGTACTTC	TRBJ2-7	TRBV30	.	few